The 18 T cell receptor beta chains in this list originate from one sample, sequenced in a study of T cells in localized non-small cell lung cancer. The repertoire was sequenced with immunoSEQ multiplex PCR; TCRdb's copy has only in-frame clones and lacks some. The data hold some 52,000 clones, with 86% observed a single time. Sequencing was performed on peripheral blood, taken before any cancer treatment. These receptors came from an older male donor with stage III squamous cell lung carcinoma.

This rearrangement joins TRBV28 to TRBJ1-2; weak D call: TRBD1 (6 bases). The CDR3 loop spans 14 amino acids. Germline CDR1 reads MDHEN; CDR2 reads SYDVKM. Trimming took 6 bases from V and 4 from J, leaving 15 bases between them. CDR3 DNA: TGTGCCAGCAGGACCACAGGGTCGAGCTATGGCTACACCTTC. It codes for CASRTTGSSYGYTF.

This clone has a handful of counts. This chain joins TRBV4-2 and TRBJ1-1; D possibly corresponds to TRBD1 (5 bases). The ends were cut back, 2 bases at V and 3 bases at J, with 13 bases in the middle. The CDR3 covers 15 residues. Germline V gene data show CDR1 as LGHNA and CDR2 as YNFKEQ. Written as DNA, the CDR3 is TGTGCCAGCAGCCAACAGGCGGGACTGGACACTGAAGCTTTCTTT. Its translation is CASSQQAGLDTEAFF.

This chain uses TRBV19 with TRBJ1-4, with D uncertain. The CDR3 extends over 15 amino acids. The V end was cut by 3 bases, the J end by 5 bases, with 13 bases between. The germline gives CDR1 LNHDA, CDR2 SQIVND (reference sequence). The CDR3 region is CASSMDRASNEKLFF. The CDR3 bases are TGTGCCAGTAGTATGGACCGGGCCTCCAATGAAAAACTGTTTTTT.

The chain employs TRBV2 and TRBJ2-5; 11 nucleotides align to TRBD2. This CDR3 has 16 amino acids. Per the germline V gene, CDR1 is SNHLY and CDR2 is FYNNEI. The V segment lost 2 bases and the J segment 2 bases; nucleotides outside the gene matches: 4. As DNA, the CDR3 is TGTGCCAGCAGTGAAAGACTAGCGGGGAGGCAAGAGACCCAGTACTTC. Protein sequence: CASSERLAGRQETQYF.

The chain has TRBV5-1 and TRBJ1-4; D remains ambiguous. V lost 0 bases to trimming and J lost 6 bases, with 9 bases between them. This CDR3 comprises 14 residues. Germline CDR1 is SGHRS and CDR2 is YFSETQ. CDR3 bases: TGCGCCAGCAGCTTGGAGCGTCATCATGAAAAACTGTTTTTT. Amino acid sequence: CASSLERHHEKLFF. The full variable domain, completed using reference TRBV5-1 and TRBJ1-4, is KAGVTQTPRYLIKTRGQQVTLSCSPISGHRSVSWYQQTPGQGLQFLFEYFSETQRNKGNFPGRFSGRQFSNSRSEMNVSTLELGDSALYLCASSLERHHEKLFFGSGTQLSVL.

The CDR3 DNA is TGTGCCAGCAGTGCCGATACAGGGGACTATAATTCACCCCTCCACTTT. Translated, it gives CASSADTGDYNSPLHF. The chain couples TRBV25-1 to TRBJ1-6; 7 positions agree with TRBD1. Germline loops: CDR1 MGHDK, CDR2 SYGVNS. There are 16 residues in the CDR3. J gave up 3 bases and V 4 bases, and 6 bases lay outside the gene matches.

V is TRBV27 and J is TRBJ1-5, with 7 bases identical to TRBD1. This CDR3 is 18 amino acids long. J was trimmed by 0 bases and V by 5 bases; bases with no gene match: 13. Germline V lookup: CDR1 MNHEY, CDR2 SMNVEV (reference sequence). The CDR3: CASSPRRQGGYSNQPQHF. CDR3 in DNA: TGTGCCAGCAGTCCAAGACGACAGGGCGGTTATAGCAATCAGCCCCAGCATTTT.

This clone appeared a single time. This chain uses TRBV18 with TRBJ2-5; perhaps D is TRBD1 or TRBD2 (5 bases each). This CDR3 comprises 15 residues. V dropped 0 bases and J dropped 3 bases, with 11 bases sitting between them. CDR1 is KGHSH, CDR2 LQKENI, per germline. Written as DNA, the CDR3 is TGTGCCAGCTCACCACCGGGACCAAATAAAGAGACCCAGTACTTC. Its protein product is CASSPPGPNKETQYF.

V usage is TRBV4-3 and J usage is TRBJ1-2, with TRBD1 as a possible D gene (5 bases). Trimming left V 1 base short and J 8 bases short, with 11 bases between. Germline V CDR1 and CDR2: LGHNA, YSLEER. The CDR3 runs 13 residues. The CDR3 coding sequence is TGCGCCAGCAGCCAAGTTGGGGGTGAAGGCTACACCTTC. Its protein is CASSQVGGEGYTF.

The chain employs TRBV5-4 and TRBJ1-1; 7 nucleotides agree with TRBD1. The germline CDR1 and CDR2 sequences are SGHNT and YYREEE (reference sequence). With 4 bases clipped from V and 2 bases from J, the junction kept 8 bases outside the gene matches. The CDR3 length is 15 residues. The CDR3 bases are TGTGCCAGCAGCCGAGTTACAGGGGAAAACACTGAAGCTTTCTTT. Amino acids: CASSRVTGENTEAFF.

This rearrangement joins TRBV7-8 to TRBJ2-5, with 7 nucleotides matching TRBD2. Germline V gene sequence: CDR1 SGHVS, CDR2 FQNEAQ. The V and J ends lost 1 base and 5 bases, in that order; junction bases with no gene match: 4. The CDR3 extends over 14 amino acids. CDR3 in DNA: TGTGCCAGCAGCTTAGGCGGGAGTTGGGAGACCCAGTACTTC. This gives the protein CASSLGGSWETQYF.

The chain uses TRBV19 and TRBJ2-2; D is uncertain. The CDR3 spans 16 residues. Germline CDR1 LNHDA, CDR2 SQIVND (reference sequence). Trimming cost V 6 bases and J 2 bases, with 16 bases left between them. CDR3 nucleotide sequence: TGTGCCAGTAGACCCGTCAGGAGAGCTAACACCGGGGAGCTGTTTTTT. Residues: CASRPVRRANTGELFF.

The rearrangement links TRBV4-2 to TRBJ1-1; D call uncertain. The V gene's germline CDR1 is LGHNA and CDR2 YNFKEQ. The CDR3 is 14 amino acids. Trimming pared 2 bases from V and 7 bases from J, leaving 14 bases between. Written as DNA, the CDR3 is TGTGCCAGCAGCCAACTTCGAAGGGATGGTGAAGCTTTCTTT. Protein sequence: CASSQLRRDGEAFF.

The chain recombines TRBV6-1 with TRBJ2-7, with 12 bases identical to TRBD2. The V gene end was trimmed by 4 bases and the J gene end by 7 bases; junction bases not matched to a gene: 11. Per germline, CDR1 MNHNS and CDR2 SASEGT. This CDR3 is 16 amino acids long. The CDR3 DNA follows: TGTGCCAGCAGTGGACTAGCGGGGGCCATGAGGAGTGAGCAGTACTTC. As protein: CASSGLAGAMRSEQYF.

V and J are TRBV14 and TRBJ1-2; D is undetermined. Trimming pared 1 base from V and 8 bases from J, leaving 14 bases between. The CDR3 has 14 amino acids. The germline gives CDR1 SGHDN, CDR2 FVKESK. The CDR3 here is CASSQALPVGGYTF. CDR3 in DNA: TGTGCCAGCAGCCAAGCCCTACCTGTGGGAGGCTACACCTTC.

V is TRBV27 and J is TRBJ2-2, with D possibly being TRBD2 (6 bases). Trimming cost V 7 bases and J 6 bases, with 21 bases left between them. CDR1 and CDR2 from the germline V gene are MNHEY and SMNVEV (reference sequence). There are 16 residues in the CDR3. CDR3 coding DNA: TGTGCCAGCAAGGAGGGTTCAGCTTTACGGGCCGGGGAGCTGTTTTTT. It codes for CASKEGSALRAGELFF.

The chain uses TRBV7-2 and TRBJ2-5; TRBD1 agrees at 8 bases. Germline V gene data show CDR1 as SGHTA and CDR2 as FQGNSA. The CDR3 has 13 residues. V lost 4 bases, J lost 7 bases, and 5 bases stayed unmatched. DNA of the CDR3: TGTGCCAGCAGCTCGGACAGGGTTGGGACCCAGTACTTC. This codes for CASSSDRVGTQYF.

The chain is built from TRBV6-5 and TRBJ1-1, with D perhaps matching TRBD1 (6 bases). CDR1 and CDR2 (germline): MNHEY, SVGAGI. This CDR3 is 15 amino acids long. The V and J ends lost 7 bases and 3 bases respectively, with 18 bases between them. The CDR3 loop is CASISTGQGYTEAFF. CDR3 in DNA: TGTGCCAGCATAAGCACGGGGCAGGGGTACACTGAAGCTTTCTTT.